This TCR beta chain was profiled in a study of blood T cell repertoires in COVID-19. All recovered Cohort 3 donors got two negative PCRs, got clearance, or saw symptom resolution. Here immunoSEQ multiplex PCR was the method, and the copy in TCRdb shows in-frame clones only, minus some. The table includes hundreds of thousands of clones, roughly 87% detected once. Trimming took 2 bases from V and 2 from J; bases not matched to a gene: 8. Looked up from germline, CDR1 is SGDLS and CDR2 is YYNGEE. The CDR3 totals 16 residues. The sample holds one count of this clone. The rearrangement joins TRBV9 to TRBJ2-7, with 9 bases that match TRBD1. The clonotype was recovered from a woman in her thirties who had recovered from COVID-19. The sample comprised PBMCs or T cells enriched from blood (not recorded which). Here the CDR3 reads CASSVAPGQGTYEQYF. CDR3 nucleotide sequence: TGTGCCAGCAGCGTTGCTCCGGGACAGGGAACCTACGAGCAGTACTTC.